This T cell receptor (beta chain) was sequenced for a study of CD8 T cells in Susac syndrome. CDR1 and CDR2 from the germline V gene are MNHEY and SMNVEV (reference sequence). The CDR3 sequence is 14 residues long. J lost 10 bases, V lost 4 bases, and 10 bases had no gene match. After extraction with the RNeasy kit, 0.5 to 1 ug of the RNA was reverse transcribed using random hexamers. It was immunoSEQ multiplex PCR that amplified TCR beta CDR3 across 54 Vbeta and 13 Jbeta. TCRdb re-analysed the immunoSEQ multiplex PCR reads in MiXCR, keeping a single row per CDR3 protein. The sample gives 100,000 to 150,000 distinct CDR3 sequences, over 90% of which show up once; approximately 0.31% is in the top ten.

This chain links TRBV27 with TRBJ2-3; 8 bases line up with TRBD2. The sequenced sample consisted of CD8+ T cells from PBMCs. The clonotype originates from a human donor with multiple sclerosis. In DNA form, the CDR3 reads TGTGCCAGCAGTTCCCGGGGGGGCCATTCTTCGCAGTATTTT. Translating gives CASSSRGGHSSQYF.